A selection of T cell receptor beta chains follows, all from one sample in a study of cytomegalovirus exposure and HLA in healthy donors. Generated by immunoSEQ multiplex PCR, the TCRdb table keeps only in-frame clones and is missing some. Of 50,000 to 60,000 clones listed, roughly 80% are singletons. Sequencing input: PBMCs. The source is a woman aged 40 to 50 in good health and CMV-seropositive. CDR3s include the opening cysteine and the closing phenylalanine or tryptophan. D genes are given only for firm matches. The size of a clone is reported for some rows only, either as once, few or many, or as a class for expanded clones.

clone_size	j_call	d_call	v_call	cdr3_nt	cdr3_aa
.	TRBJ1-2	TRBD1	TRBV29-1	TGCAGCGTTGTGGGACAGGGGGACTATGGCTACACCTTC	CSVVGQGDYGYTF
.	TRBJ2-3	.	TRBV4-3	TGCGCCAGCAGCCGGAGGCCGACCGGCGGGGATACGCAGTATTTT	CASSRRPTGGDTQYF
once	TRBJ2-1	.	TRBV29-1	TGCAGCGTTGTAGTGGTTCCTGAGCAGTTCTTC	CSVVVVPEQFF
.	TRBJ2-4	.	TRBV11-2	TGTGCCAGCAGCTTTTTGGGGGGTTCGGCCAAAAACATTCAGTACTTC	CASSFLGGSAKNIQYF
.	TRBJ1-1	TRBD1	TRBV25-1	TGTGCCAGCAGTGATCGGTTACAGGGGGTCGGCACTGAAGCTTTCTTT	CASSDRLQGVGTEAFF
.	TRBJ1-4	.	TRBV6-1	TGTGCCAGCAGCCACCCCGGGACTCTGTTTTTT	CASSHPGTLFF
.	TRBJ1-5	.	TRBV18	TGTGCCAGCTCACCACCGGGCAGTCGCAATCAGCCCCAGCATTTT	CASSPPGSRNQPQHF
once	TRBJ1-1	.	TRBV18	TGTGCCAGCTCACCACAGGGAGGGACTGAAGCTTTCTTT	CASSPQGGTEAFF
.	TRBJ1-6	TRBD1	TRBV30	TGTGCCTGGGCGGGACAGGGACTCTCACCCCTCCACTTT	CAWAGQGLSPLHF
.	TRBJ1-1	TRBD1	TRBV12-5	TGTGCTAGTGGTTTGGCGGGACAGATTGAAGCTTTCTTT	CASGLAGQIEAFF
.	TRBJ2-7	.	TRBV29-1	TGCAGCGTTCTTCGGGAGTACGAGCAGTACTTC	CSVLREYEQYF
.	TRBJ2-2	.	TRBV2	TGTGCCAGCAGTGTACAGGGCACCGGGGAGCTGTTTTTT	CASSVQGTGELFF
.	TRBJ1-1	TRBD1	TRBV5-1	TGCGCCAGCAGCTTGCCGGGGACAGGGGGGACTGAAGCTTTCTTT	CASSLPGTGGTEAFF
.	TRBJ2-7	.	TRBV7-2	TGTGCCAGCAGCTACTCAGGAGGCTACGCCTACGAGCAGTACTTC	CASSYSGGYAYEQYF
.	TRBJ2-3	.	TRBV10-3	TGTGCCATCAGGCCACTAGAAACAGATACGCAGTATTTT	CAIRPLETDTQYF
.	TRBJ2-2	.	TRBV6-5	TGTGCCAGCAGTCTCTCCCGGGGGTGGGGGGAGCTGTTTTTT	CASSLSRGWGELFF
.	TRBJ1-6	.	TRBV5-8	TGTGCCAGCAGCATTCGACAGACCTATAATTCACCCCTCCACTTT	CASSIRQTYNSPLHF
once	TRBJ2-5	.	TRBV28	TGTGCCAGCAGTTTGCCGGGAAAAGAGACCCAGTACTTC	CASSLPGKETQYF
.	TRBJ1-3	.	TRBV11-2	TGTGCCAGCAGTTTGTCTTCTGGAAACACCATATATTTT	CASSLSSGNTIYF
.	TRBJ1-6	TRBD1	TRBV5-1	TGCGCCAGCAGCGTGACAGGGGGTGAGGATTCACCCCTCCACTTT	CASSVTGGEDSPLHF
.	TRBJ2-1	TRBD1	TRBV19	TGTGCCAGTAGTATCTCAGGGGGTGAGCAGTTCTTC	CASSISGGEQFF
.	TRBJ1-1	.	TRBV6-5	TGTGCCAGCAGCCGGGGGGGAGGGGAGGCTTTCTTT	CASSRGGGEAFF
.	TRBJ2-3	TRBD1	TRBV28	TGTGCCAGCAGTTATCACCTCCGGGACAGACCGTTGGATACGCAGTATTTT	CASSYHLRDRPLDTQYF
.	TRBJ2-7	TRBD1	TRBV11-2	TGTGCCAGCAGCTTGGGACAGTCCTACGAGCAGTACTTC	CASSLGQSYEQYF
.	TRBJ1-1	TRBD1	TRBV11-3	TGTGCCAGAGCGAGGGGGCCCACTGAAGCTTTCTTT	CARARGPTEAFF
.	TRBJ1-1	TRBD1	TRBV4-1	TGCGCCAGCAGCCAAGAGGGGGGACAGTGGCCAGAAGCTTTCTTT	CASSQEGGQWPEAFF
once	TRBJ1-6	.	TRBV5-1	TGCGCCAGCAGCCCGACAGTCTATAATTCACCCCTCCACTTT	CASSPTVYNSPLHF
.	TRBJ2-1	TRBD2	TRBV19	TGTGCCAGTAGTTCTCCTAGCGGGGATGAGCAGTTCTTC	CASSSPSGDEQFF
few	TRBJ1-1	.	TRBV6-6	TGTGCCAGCAGCATAGACAGCTACCTCAACACTGAAGCTTTCTTT	CASSIDSYLNTEAFF
once	TRBJ1-1	.	TRBV9	TGTGCCAGCAGCGTCTTTCCGGGGAACAGGGCGATGAACACTGAAGCTTTCTTT	CASSVFPGNRAMNTEAFF
.	TRBJ1-6	.	TRBV6-6	TGTGCCAGCAGTCCCCGAGCTCCCTCCTATAATTCACCCCTCCACTTT	CASSPRAPSYNSPLHF
once	TRBJ1-5	TRBD1	TRBV19	TGTGCCCTGGGACAGGGAAATCAGCCCCAGCATTTT	CALGQGNQPQHF
.	TRBJ1-4	.	TRBV7-2	TGTGCCAGCAGCCTTCCAGGGGCCAATGAAAAACTGTTTTTT	CASSLPGANEKLFF
.	TRBJ2-1	TRBD1	TRBV2	TGTGCCAGCAGCGACAGGGACAGGGGGTACAATGAGCAGTTCTTC	CASSDRDRGYNEQFF
.	TRBJ2-2	TRBD2	TRBV7-9	TGTGCCAGCACCGATTCGGGGGGGCCGAACACCGGGGAGCTGTTTTTT	CASTDSGGPNTGELFF
.	TRBJ2-7	.	TRBV28	TGTGCCAGCAGTTTATCAGGGACCTACGAGCAGTACTTC	CASSLSGTYEQYF
.	TRBJ2-1	.	TRBV7-2	TGTGCCAGCAGCCCCTCTAGCGATCGCGTGGGATATGAGCAGTTCTTC	CASSPSSDRVGYEQFF
.	TRBJ1-3	.	TRBV15	TGTGCCACCAGCAGTAGCTCTGGAAACACCATATATTTT	CATSSSSGNTIYF
.	TRBJ1-4	.	TRBV7-9	TGTGCCAGCAGCTTTTGGACAAGTATAGAAAAACTGTTTTTT	CASSFWTSIEKLFF
.	TRBJ2-7	.	TRBV19	TGTGCCAGTAGTAAAGGAGGCTCCAGTACAAATTTTGGGGCCTACGAGCAGTACTTC	CASSKGGSSTNFGAYEQYF